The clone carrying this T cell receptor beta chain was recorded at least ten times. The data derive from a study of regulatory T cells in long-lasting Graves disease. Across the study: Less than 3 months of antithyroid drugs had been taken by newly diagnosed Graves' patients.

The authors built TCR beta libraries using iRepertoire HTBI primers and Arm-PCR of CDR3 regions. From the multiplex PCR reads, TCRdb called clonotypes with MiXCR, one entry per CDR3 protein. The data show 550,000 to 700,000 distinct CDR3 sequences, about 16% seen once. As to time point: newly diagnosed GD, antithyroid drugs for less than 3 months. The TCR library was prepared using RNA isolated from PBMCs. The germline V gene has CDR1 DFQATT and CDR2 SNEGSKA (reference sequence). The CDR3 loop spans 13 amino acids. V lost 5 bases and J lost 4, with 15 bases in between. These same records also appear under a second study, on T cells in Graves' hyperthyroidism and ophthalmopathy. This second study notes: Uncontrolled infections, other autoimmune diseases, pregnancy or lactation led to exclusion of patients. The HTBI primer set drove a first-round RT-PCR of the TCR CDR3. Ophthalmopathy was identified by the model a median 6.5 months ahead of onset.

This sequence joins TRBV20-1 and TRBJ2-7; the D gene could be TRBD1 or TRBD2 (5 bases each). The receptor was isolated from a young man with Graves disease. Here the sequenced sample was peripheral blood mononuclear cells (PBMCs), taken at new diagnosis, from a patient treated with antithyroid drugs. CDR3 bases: TGCAGTGCTCGAAGGATGGGGGATTACGAGCAGTACTTC. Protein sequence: CSARRMGDYEQYF.